Listed below are T cell receptor beta chains from one sample, sequenced in a study of shared clonotypes between healthy human individuals. This table comes from immunoSEQ multiplex PCR, and its TCRdb copy is limited to in-frame clones, with some not included. The table shows 2.3 million or so clones, with 90% to 95% occurring only once. Sequencing input: naive CD4+ T cells from PBMCs. These receptors all come from a man between 18 and 29 years old in good health. Some clones in this sample may be carry-over from other donors' samples. The CDR3 runs from the conserved cysteine through the conserved F or W.

>TRBJ1-1|TRBV2
CASRLAPQTEAFF
>TRBJ2-7|TRBV4-1
CASSPSGRYEQYF
>TRBJ2-7|TRBV11-2
CASSREEYEQYF
>TRBJ1-2|TRBV5-1
CASSRDGGGESGYTF
>TRBJ2-7|TRBV5-4
CASSLIKGYAYEQYF
>TRBJ2-3|TRBV7-9
CASARGRALDTQYF
>TRBJ2-3|TRBV6-1
CASLGQLTDTQYF
>TRBJ1-4|TRBV25-1
CASSEYGTGTNEKLFF
>TRBJ1-1|TRBV28
CASRSGTGVTEAFF
>TRBJ1-2|TRBV5-6
CASSLGTTYGYTF
>TRBJ2-3|TRBV29-1
CSTLGGPTDTQYF
>TRBJ1-1|TRBV10-2
CASSSGNTEAFF
>TRBJ2-7|TRBV15
CATSRLAGGPLEQYF
>TRBJ2-5|TRBV5-1
CASSLEVRQETQYF
>TRBJ2-2|TRBV11-1
CASSPSWSTGELFF
>TRBJ2-4|TRBV2
CASSTDVLAKNIQYF
>TRBJ2-7|TRBV28
CASRLGLAGGEQYF
>TRBJ1-4|TRBV28
CASRRTGGVFF
>TRBJ2-5|TRBV5-1
CASSVTDEETQYF
>TRBJ1-1|TRBV7-2
CASSLGRQAFF
>TRBJ2-2|TRBV9
CASSVTSGTNTGELFF
>TRBJ1-5|TRBV4-3
CASSQDQGVHQPQHF
>TRBJ2-5|TRBV7-2
CASSPRGGGLQETQYF
>TRBJ2-1|TRBV28
CASRRTGYNEQFF
>TRBJ2-7|TRBV14
CASSRQGRTSYEQYF
>TRBJ2-1|TRBV2
CASSESRDEQFF
>TRBJ1-4|TRBV30
CAWSLTTGGNEKLFF
>TRBJ2-1|TRBV10-1
CASSEEVGSYNEQFF
>TRBJ2-7|TRBV10-3
CAISERQSSYEQYF
>TRBJ1-4|TRBV7-9
CASSYGIDLNEKLFF
>TRBJ2-3|TRBV6-4
CASSPGLGFQDTQYF
>TRBJ2-3|TRBV19
CASSSDRDGTDTQYF
>TRBJ2-2|TRBV27
CASSLVRGTTGELFF
>TRBJ2-7|TRBV5-1
CASSSHRDILIGGYEQYF
>TRBJ2-1|TRBV7-2
CASRLAGGFYNEQFF
>TRBJ2-7|TRBV5-1
CASSLAPQRFSYEQYF
>TRBJ2-3|TRBV5-6
CASSLQITSGSADTQYF
>TRBJ2-3|TRBV28
CASSLPPLGDTQYF
>TRBJ2-7|TRBV4-3
CASSQDQGQGVYEQYF
>TRBJ2-1|TRBV7-2
CASSSLAGRYNEQFF
>TRBJ2-1|TRBV27
CASTSLAGANEQFF
>TRBJ2-7|TRBV11-2
CASSLQGGGYEQYF
>TRBJ2-5|TRBV5-6
CASSSLRDRVSQETQYF
>TRBJ2-1|TRBV6-1
CASSVRGSSYNEQFF
>TRBJ2-2|TRBV5-1
CASSLISGTANTGELFF
>TRBJ2-2|TRBV6-5
CASTDSARKVLFF
>TRBJ2-3|TRBV5-4
CASSLFGRRGITDTQYF
>TRBJ2-1|TRBV11-1
CASSLGREGRSEQFF
>TRBJ1-3|TRBV5-1
CASSLDPGDGNTIYF
>TRBJ2-1|TRBV5-1
CASSLAVAAYNEQFF
>TRBJ2-5|TRBV9
CASSRTSTTYQETQYF
>TRBJ2-1|TRBV6-6
CASRRQGTYNEQFF
>TRBJ2-1|TRBV19
CASSSQRGLINEQFF
>TRBJ2-1|TRBV19
CASSPDFAWDTYNEQFF
>TRBJ2-3|TRBV29-1
CSVAQTYSTDTQYF
>TRBJ2-1|TRBV7-2
CASSLRGTSGVYNEQFF
>TRBJ1-2|TRBV19
CASSIARTGFYGYTF
>TRBJ1-1|TRBV6-1
CASSPPGGEEAFF